The 3 T cell receptor beta chains reported below all come from one sample, sequenced in a study of siplizumab effects on memory and regulatory T cells. Assay: immunoSEQ multiplex PCR; the TCRdb copy retains only in-frame clones and omits some. The data contain approximately 68,000 clones, around 90% of them singletons. The material sequenced was CD8+ T cells sorted from blood. These receptors were taken from a human donor in good health.

This clone was recorded once. The rearrangement links TRBV7-9 to TRBJ2-5, with D possibly being TRBD2 (6 bases). Germline V CDR1 and CDR2: SEHNR, FQNEAQ (reference sequence). The V end was cut by 1 base, the J end by 5 bases, with 14 bases between. This CDR3 contains 15 residues. CDR3 DNA: TGTGCCAGCAGCTTAGTCGGTGTTGGGGGGGAGACCCAGTACTTC. Amino acid sequence: CASSLVGVGGETQYF.

The V call is TRBV29-1, the J call TRBJ1-1, with D tentatively TRBD1 (6 bases). The V end lost 3 bases, the J end lost 8 bases, and 19 bases lay between the germline ends. The germline V gene encodes CDR1 SQVTM and CDR2 ANQGSEA. The CDR3 has 14 amino acids. The CDR3: CSVDGGGRWAEAFF. The CDR3 DNA sequence: TGCAGCGTTGATGGCGGGGGGCGCTGGGCCGAAGCTTTCTTT.

The rearrangement links TRBV7-9 to TRBJ2-1; D gene uncertain. The CDR3 extends over 14 amino acids. Trimming removed 5 bases at V and 4 bases at J, with 12 bases between. Germline V gene lookup returns CDR1 SEHNR and CDR2 FQNEAQ (reference sequence). CDR3: CASSPWQAYNEQFF. In nucleotides, the CDR3 is TGTGCCAGCAGCCCCTGGCAGGCTTACAATGAGCAGTTCTTC.